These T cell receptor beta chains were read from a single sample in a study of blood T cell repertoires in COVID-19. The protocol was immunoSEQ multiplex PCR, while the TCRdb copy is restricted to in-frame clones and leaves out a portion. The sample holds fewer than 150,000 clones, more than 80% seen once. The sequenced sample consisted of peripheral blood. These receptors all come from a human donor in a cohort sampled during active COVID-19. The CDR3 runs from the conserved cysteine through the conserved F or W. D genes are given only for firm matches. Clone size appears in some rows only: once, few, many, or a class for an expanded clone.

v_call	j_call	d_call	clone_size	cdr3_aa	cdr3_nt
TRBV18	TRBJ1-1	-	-	CASSRQAPEAFF	TGTGCCAGCTCCCGACAGGCCCCTGAAGCTTTCTTT
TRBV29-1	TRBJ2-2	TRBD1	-	CSVGQGAGELFF	TGCAGCGTTGGACAGGGGGCCGGGGAGCTGTTTTTT
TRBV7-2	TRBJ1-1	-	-	CASSLQGPVNTEAFF	TGTGCCAGCAGCTTGCAGGGCCCCGTGAACACTGAAGCTTTCTTT
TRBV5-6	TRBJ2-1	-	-	CASSLDTFSNYNEQFF	TGTGCCAGCAGCTTGGACACCTTCTCAAACTACAATGAGCAGTTCTTC
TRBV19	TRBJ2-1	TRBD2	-	CASKATQAGGRNEQFF	TGTGCCAGTAAGGCGACTCAAGCGGGAGGTAGAAATGAGCAGTTCTTC
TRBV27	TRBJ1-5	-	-	CASSSQGYQPQHF	TGTGCCAGCAGTTCACAGGGTTATCAGCCCCAGCATTTT
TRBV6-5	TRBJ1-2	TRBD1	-	CASSRAGGRYGYTF	TGTGCCAGCAGTAGGGCAGGGGGCCGGTATGGCTACACCTTC
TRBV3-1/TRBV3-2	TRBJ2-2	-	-	CASSQGRNTGELFF	TGTGCCAGCAGCCAAGGGAGGAACACCGGGGAGCTGTTTTTT
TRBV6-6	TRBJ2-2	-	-	CASRPTGTSNTGELFF	TGTGCCAGCAGACCCACCGGGACATCGAACACCGGGGAGCTGTTTTTT
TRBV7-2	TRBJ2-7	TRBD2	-	CASSLGSGGIAYEQYF	TGTGCCAGCAGCTTAGGGAGCGGGGGGATCGCCTACGAGCAGTACTTC
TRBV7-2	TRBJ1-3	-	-	CASSSYALAGNTIYF	TGTGCCAGCAGCTCCTACGCCTTGGCTGGAAACACCATATATTTT
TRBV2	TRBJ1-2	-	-	CASSEPGAGGYTF	TGTGCCAGCAGTGAACCAGGGGCTGGAGGCTACACCTTC
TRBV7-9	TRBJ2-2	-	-	CANRRAVEGGTGELFF	TGTGCCAACCGTCGCGCGGTGGAGGGAGGCACCGGGGAGCTGTTTTTT
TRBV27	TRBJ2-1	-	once	CASSLRWSPTTPYNEQFF	TGTGCCAGCAGTTTACGATGGAGCCCGACTACTCCCTACAATGAGCAGTTCTTC
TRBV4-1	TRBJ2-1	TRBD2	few	CASSQPTSDYNEQFF	TGCGCCAGCAGCCAGCCCACTAGCGACTACAATGAGCAGTTCTTC
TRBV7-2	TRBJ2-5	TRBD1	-	CASSLALGQGRETQYF	TGTGCCAGCAGCTTAGCGCTGGGACAGGGAAGAGAGACCCAGTACTTC
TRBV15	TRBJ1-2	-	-	CATSRAGALGYTF	TGTGCCACCAGCAGGGCGGGGGCCCTTGGCTACACCTTC
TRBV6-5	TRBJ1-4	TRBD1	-	CASSYQGTGGQKLFF	TGTGCCAGCAGTTACCAAGGGACAGGGGGCCAAAAACTGTTTTTT
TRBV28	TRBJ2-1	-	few	CASSLDSRSYNEQFF	TGTGCCAGCAGTTTAGACAGTCGATCCTACAATGAGCAGTTCTTC
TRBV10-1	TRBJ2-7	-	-	CASKNEQDSYEQYF	TGCGCCAGCAAAAATGAGCAAGACTCCTACGAGCAGTACTTC
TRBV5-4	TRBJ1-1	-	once	CASSHGGRNTEAFF	TGTGCCAGCAGCCACGGGGGTCGAAACACTGAAGCTTTCTTT
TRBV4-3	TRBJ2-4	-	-	CASSQGGRVTAKNIQYF	TGCGCCAGCAGCCAAGGTGGCAGGGTCACAGCCAAAAACATTCAGTACTTC
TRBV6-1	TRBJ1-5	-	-	CASSEAGGVNQPQHF	TGTGCCAGCAGTGAAGCGGGGGGTGTAAATCAGCCCCAGCATTTT
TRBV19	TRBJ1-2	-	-	CASSIPVGGGYGYTF	TGTGCCAGTAGTATACCTGTCGGCGGGGGCTATGGCTACACCTTC
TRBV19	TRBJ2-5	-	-	CASSIDGPRQETQYF	TGTGCCAGTAGTATAGATGGGCCCAGGCAAGAGACCCAGTACTTC
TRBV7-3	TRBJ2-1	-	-	CASSLGQWNEQFF	TGTGCCAGCAGCTTAGGCCAATGGAATGAGCAGTTCTTC
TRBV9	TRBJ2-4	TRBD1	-	CASSAEQGAKNIQYF	TGTGCCAGCAGCGCTGAACAGGGGGCCAAAAACATTCAGTACTTC